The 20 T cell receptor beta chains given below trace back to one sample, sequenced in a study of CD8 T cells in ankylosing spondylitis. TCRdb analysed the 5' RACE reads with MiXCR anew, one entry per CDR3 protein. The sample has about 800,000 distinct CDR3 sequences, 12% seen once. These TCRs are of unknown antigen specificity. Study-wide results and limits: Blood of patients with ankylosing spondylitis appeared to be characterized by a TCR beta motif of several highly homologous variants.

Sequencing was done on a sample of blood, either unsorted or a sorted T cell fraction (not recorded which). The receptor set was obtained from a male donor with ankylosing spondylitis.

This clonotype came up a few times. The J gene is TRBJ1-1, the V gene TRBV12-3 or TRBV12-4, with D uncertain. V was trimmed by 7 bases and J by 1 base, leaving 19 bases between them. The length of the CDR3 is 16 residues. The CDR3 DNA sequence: TGTGCCAGCACCTTCAGGCGGAGGTATCCGAACACTGAAGCTTTCTTT. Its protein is CASTFRRRYPNTEAFF.

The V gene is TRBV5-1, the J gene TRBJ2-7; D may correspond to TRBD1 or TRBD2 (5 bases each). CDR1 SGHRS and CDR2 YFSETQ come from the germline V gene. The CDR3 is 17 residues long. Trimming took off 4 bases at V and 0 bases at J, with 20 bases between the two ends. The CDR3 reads CASSLRLTGTVSYEQYF. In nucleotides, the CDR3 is TGCGCCAGCAGCCTGCGTCTTACGGGGACCGTCTCCTACGAGCAGTACTTC.

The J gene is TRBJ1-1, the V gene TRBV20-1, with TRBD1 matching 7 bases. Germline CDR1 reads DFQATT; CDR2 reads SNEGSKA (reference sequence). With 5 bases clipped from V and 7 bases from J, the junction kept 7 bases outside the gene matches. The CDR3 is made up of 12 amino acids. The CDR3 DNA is TGCAGTGCTCCCCATAACAGGGGTGAAGCTTTCTTT. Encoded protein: CSAPHNRGEAFF.

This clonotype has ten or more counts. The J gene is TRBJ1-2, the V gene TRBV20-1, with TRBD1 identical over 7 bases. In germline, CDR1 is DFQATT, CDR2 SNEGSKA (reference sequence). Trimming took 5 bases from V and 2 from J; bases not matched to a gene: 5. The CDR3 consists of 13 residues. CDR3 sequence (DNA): TGCAGTGCTCATGGCAGGGGGAACTATGGCTACACCTTC. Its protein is CSAHGRGNYGYTF.

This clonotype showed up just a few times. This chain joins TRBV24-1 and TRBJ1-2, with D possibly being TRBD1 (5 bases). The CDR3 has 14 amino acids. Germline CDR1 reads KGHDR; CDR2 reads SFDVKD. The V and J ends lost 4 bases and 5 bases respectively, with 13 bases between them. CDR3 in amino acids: CATSEAREGYGYTF. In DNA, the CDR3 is TGTGCCACCAGTGAGGCCAGGGAAGGGTATGGCTACACCTTC.

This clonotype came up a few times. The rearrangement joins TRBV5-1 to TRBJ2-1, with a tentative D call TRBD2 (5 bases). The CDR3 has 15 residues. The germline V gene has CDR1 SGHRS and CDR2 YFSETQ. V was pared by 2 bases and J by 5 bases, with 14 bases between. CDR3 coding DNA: TGCGCCAGCAGCTTCTCCGCGGGCCGCAACAATGAGCAGTTCTTC. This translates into CASSFSAGRNNEQFF.

The CDR3 DNA follows: TGCGCCAGCAGCTTGGGTGGGAACCCCTATCAAGAGACCCAGTACTTC. It specifies CASSLGGNPYQETQYF. V and J are TRBV5-1 and TRBJ2-5; D gene unclear. The germline V and J ends were trimmed by 0 bases and 2 bases, with 14 bases remaining between them. The CDR3 has 16 residues. Per the germline V gene, CDR1 is SGHRS and CDR2 is YFSETQ.

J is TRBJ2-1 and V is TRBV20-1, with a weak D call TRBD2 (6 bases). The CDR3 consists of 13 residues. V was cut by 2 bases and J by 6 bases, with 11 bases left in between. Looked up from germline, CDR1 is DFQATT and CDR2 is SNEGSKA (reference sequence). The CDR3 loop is CSARILASNEQFF. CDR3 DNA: TGCAGTGCTAGAATACTAGCTAGCAATGAGCAGTTCTTC.

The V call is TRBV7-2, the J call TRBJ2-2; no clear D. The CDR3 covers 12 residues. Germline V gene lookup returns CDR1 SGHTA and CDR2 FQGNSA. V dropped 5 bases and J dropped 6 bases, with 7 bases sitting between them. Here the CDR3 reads CASSRTAGELFF. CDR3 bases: TGTGCCAGCAGCAGGACCGCCGGGGAGCTGTTTTTT.

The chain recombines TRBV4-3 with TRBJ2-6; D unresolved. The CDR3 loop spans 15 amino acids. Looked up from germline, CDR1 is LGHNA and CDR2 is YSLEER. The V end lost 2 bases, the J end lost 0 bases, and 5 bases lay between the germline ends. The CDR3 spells CASSQSNSGANVLTF. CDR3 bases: TGCGCCAGCAGCCAATCGAACTCTGGGGCCAACGTCCTGACTTTC.

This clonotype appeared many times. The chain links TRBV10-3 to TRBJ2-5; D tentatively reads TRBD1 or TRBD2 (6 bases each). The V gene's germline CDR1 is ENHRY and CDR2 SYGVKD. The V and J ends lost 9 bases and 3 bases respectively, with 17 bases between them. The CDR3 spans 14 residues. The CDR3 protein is CAIYREDREETQYF. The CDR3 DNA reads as TGTGCCATATACAGGGAGGATCGAGAAGAGACCCAGTACTTC.

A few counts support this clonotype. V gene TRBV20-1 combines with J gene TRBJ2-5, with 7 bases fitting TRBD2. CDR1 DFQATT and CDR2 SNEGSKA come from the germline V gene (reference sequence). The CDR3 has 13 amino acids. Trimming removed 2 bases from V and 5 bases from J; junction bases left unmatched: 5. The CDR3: CSARRTSGETQYF. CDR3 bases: TGCAGTGCTAGACGGACTAGTGGGGAGACCCAGTACTTC.

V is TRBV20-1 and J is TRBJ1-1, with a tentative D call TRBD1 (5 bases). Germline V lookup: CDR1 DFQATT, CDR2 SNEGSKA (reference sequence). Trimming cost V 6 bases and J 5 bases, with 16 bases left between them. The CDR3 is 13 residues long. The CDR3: CSAVGWGGTEAFF. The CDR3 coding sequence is TGCAGTGCCGTGGGATGGGGGGGTACTGAAGCTTTCTTT.

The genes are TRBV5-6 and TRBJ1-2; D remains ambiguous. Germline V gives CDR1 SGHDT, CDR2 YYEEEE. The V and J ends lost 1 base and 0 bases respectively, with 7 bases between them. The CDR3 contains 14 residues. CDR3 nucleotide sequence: TGTGCCAGCAGCTTGCCCAGGACTAACTATGGCTACACCTTC. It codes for CASSLPRTNYGYTF. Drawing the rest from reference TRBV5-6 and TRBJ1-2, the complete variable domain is DAGVTQSPTHLIKTRGQQVTLRCSPKSGHDTVSWYQQALGQGPQFIFQYYEEEERQRGNFPDRFSGHQFPNYSSELNVNALLLGDSALYLCASSLPRTNYGYTFGSGTRLTVV.

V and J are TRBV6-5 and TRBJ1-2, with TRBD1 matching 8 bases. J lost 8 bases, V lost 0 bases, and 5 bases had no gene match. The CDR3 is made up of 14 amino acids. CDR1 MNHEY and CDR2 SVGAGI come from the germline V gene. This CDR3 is CASSYSDRERGYTF. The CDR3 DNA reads TGTGCCAGCAGTTACTCGGACAGGGAACGCGGCTACACCTTC.

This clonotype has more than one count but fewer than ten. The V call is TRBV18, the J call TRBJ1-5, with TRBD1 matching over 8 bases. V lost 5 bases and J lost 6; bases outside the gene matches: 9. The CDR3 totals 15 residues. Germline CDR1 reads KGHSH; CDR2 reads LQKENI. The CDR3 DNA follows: TGTGCCAGCTCAGCCCGGGCAGGGGGCGTTCAGCCCCAGCATTTT. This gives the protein CASSARAGGVQPQHF.

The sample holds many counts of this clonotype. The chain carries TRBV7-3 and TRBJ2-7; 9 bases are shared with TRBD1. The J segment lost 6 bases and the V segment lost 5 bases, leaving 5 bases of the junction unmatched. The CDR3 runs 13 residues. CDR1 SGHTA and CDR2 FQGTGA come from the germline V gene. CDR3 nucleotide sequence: TGTGCCAGCAGCCCGGGACAGGGAGGCGAGCAGTACTTC. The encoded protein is CASSPGQGGEQYF.

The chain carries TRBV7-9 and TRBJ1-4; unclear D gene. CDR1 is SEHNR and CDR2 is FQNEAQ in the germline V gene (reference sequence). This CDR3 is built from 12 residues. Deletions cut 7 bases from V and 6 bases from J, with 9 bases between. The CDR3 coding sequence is TGTGCCAGCACCCACCCGGATGAAAAACTGTTTTTT. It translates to CASTHPDEKLFF.

Here the CDR3 DNA reads TGCAGTGCCCCACCCCGTGGGACAGGGACGAACGAGCAGTACTTC. Amino acid sequence: CSAPPRGTGTNEQYF. The V gene is TRBV20-1, the J gene TRBJ2-7; 9 bases agree with TRBD1. After removal of 6 bases from V and 5 bases from J, the junction contained 14 bases not matched to a gene. The CDR3 consists of 15 residues. The germline CDR1 and CDR2 sequences are DFQATT and SNEGSKA (reference sequence).

The CDR3: CSARDHKQTEQFF. The CDR3 DNA reads as TGCAGTGCTAGAGATCATAAACAGACTGAGCAGTTCTTC. The V and J genes are TRBV20-1 and TRBJ2-1; no clear D gene. In germline, CDR1 is DFQATT, CDR2 SNEGSKA (reference sequence). The CDR3 loop spans 13 amino acids. Deletions cut 0 bases from V and 9 bases from J, with 12 bases between.